In its sample, the clone carrying this TCR beta chain was seen many times. What it recognizes is unknown. Making use of molecular barcodes, quantitative 5'-RACE generated TCR beta libraries. From the 5' RACE reads, TCRdb called clonotypes with MiXCR, one entry per CDR3 protein. Here the sample spans around 210,000 distinct CDR3 sequences, 7.5% to 9.5% being singletons. These data belong to a study of CD8 T cells in ankylosing spondylitis. General study points: One TCR beta motif, made up of under ten highly homologous variants, appeared characteristic of ankylosing spondylitis blood. Existing reports had already noted some motif variants in reactive arthritis synovial fluid and blood.

What was sequenced was blood, either unsorted or a sorted T cell fraction (not recorded which). The TCR sequence derives from a female donor with ankylosing spondylitis or in good health (not recorded which).

The chain's CDR3 is CSAPTGTSGGPYEQYF. Written as DNA, the CDR3 is TGCAGTGCTCCCACCGGGACTAGCGGGGGGCCCTACGAGCAGTACTTC. The chain joins TRBV20-1 to TRBJ2-7; TRBD2 agrees at 15 bases. The CDR3 has 16 amino acids. CDR1 and CDR2 from the germline V gene are DFQATT and SNEGSKA (reference sequence). Trimming took 5 bases from V and 2 from J; bases not matched to a gene: 7.